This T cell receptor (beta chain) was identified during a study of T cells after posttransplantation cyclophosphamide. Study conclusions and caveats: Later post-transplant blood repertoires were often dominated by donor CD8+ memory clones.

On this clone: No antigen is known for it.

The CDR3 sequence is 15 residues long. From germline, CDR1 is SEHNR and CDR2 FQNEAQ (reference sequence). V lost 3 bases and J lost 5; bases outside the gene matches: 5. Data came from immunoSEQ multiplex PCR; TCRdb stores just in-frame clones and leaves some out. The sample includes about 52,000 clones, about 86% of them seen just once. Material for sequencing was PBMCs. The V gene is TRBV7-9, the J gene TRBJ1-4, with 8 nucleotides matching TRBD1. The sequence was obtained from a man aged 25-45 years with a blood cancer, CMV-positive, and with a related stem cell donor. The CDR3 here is CASSFLTGGNEKLFF. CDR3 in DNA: TGTGCCAGCAGCTTCCTAACAGGGGGGAATGAAAAACTGTTTTTT.